Following are 7 T cell receptor beta chains from one sample sequenced in a study of blood T cell repertoires in COVID-19. Sequencing was performed with immunoSEQ multiplex PCR; in TCRdb, only in-frame clones are kept and a portion is missing. The sample comprises approximately 110,000 clones, approximately 84% of which are singletons, and roughly 1.4% rests with the top ten. The sequenced sample consisted of peripheral blood. The receptors originated from a man aged 35 to 55 with acute or convalescent COVID-19.

This rearrangement joins TRBV5-1 to TRBJ2-1; 11 nucleotides line up with TRBD2. The V gene end was trimmed by 4 bases and the J gene end by 4 bases; junction bases not matched to a gene: 4. Germline V gene data show CDR1 as SGHRS and CDR2 as YFSETQ. The CDR3 runs 15 residues. CDR3 DNA sequence: TGCGCCAGCAGCGCCGGGACTAGCGGATACAATGAGCAGTTCTTC. Translating it yields CASSAGTSGYNEQFF.

This clone is a singleton in its sample. The chain links TRBV2 to TRBJ2-3, with TRBD2 matching over 9 bases. V shed 4 bases and J 5 bases; nucleotides not matched to a gene: 7. This CDR3 contains 15 residues. Germline V CDR1 and CDR2: SNHLY, FYNNEI. CDR3 amino acids: CASSVGLAGRDTQYF. In DNA, the CDR3 is TGTGCCAGCAGTGTTGGGCTAGCGGGGAGAGATACGCAGTATTTT. The whole variable domain, filled in from reference TRBV2 and TRBJ2-3, reads EPEVTQTPSHQVTQMGQEVILRCVPISNHLYFYWYRQILGQKVEFLVSFYNNEISEKSEIFDDQFSVERPDGSNFTLKIRSTKLEDSAMYFCASSVGLAGRDTQYFGPGTRLTVL.

The gene calls are TRBV7-2 and TRBJ1-3, with D possibly TRBD1 on 6 matching bases. V shed 1 base and J shed 4 bases, with 14 bases lying between them. Per the germline V gene, CDR1 is SGHTA and CDR2 is FQGNSA. The CDR3 has 16 amino acids. The CDR3: CASSLDAGASGNTIYF. DNA of the CDR3: TGTGCCAGCAGCTTAGATGCGGGGGCAAGCGGAAACACCATATATTTT.

The chain links TRBV2 to TRBJ1-5; D might be TRBD1 (5 bases). This CDR3 is built from 13 residues. The ends were cut back, 7 bases at V and 0 bases at J, with 7 bases in the middle. Germline V gene sequence: CDR1 SNHLY, CDR2 FYNNEI. The CDR3: CASKGNSNQPQHF. The CDR3 nucleotides read TGTGCCAGCAAGGGGAATAGCAATCAGCCCCAGCATTTT.

V gene TRBV6-5 combines with J gene TRBJ2-1; 12 bases match TRBD2. CDR3 length equals 16 residues. The germline gives CDR1 MNHEY, CDR2 SVGAGI. Trimming took 4 bases from V and 9 from J; bases not matched to a gene: 10. The CDR3 nucleotides read TGTGCCAGCAGTTCCCTTACTAGCGGGGGGCGTGGTGAGCAGTTCTTC. Protein product: CASSSLTSGGRGEQFF.

The CDR3 here is CASSSIAEAFF. The CDR3 DNA is TGTGCCTCCTCTAGTATAGCTGAAGCTTTCTTT. The chain joins TRBV6-5 to TRBJ1-1, with no clear D. This CDR3 has 11 amino acids. Looked up from germline, CDR1 is MNHEY and CDR2 is SVGAGI. V was trimmed by 11 bases and J by 6 bases, leaving 13 bases between them.

J is TRBJ1-6 and V is TRBV5-4; D call uncertain. V lost 0 bases and J 6 bases, leaving 4 bases between the germline ends. The CDR3 covers 13 residues. The germline CDR1 and CDR2 sequences are SGHNT and YYREEE (reference sequence). The CDR3: CASSLAVNSPLHF. The CDR3 DNA reads TGTGCCAGCAGCTTGGCTGTTAATTCACCCCTCCACTTT.